This entry is about one T cell receptor beta chain. Its antigen specificity is not known. Per-base qualities were not stored, and no clone one base away is much larger. The library came from 5' RACE. Instrument used: NextSeq 500. In the TCR library protocol, unique molecular identifiers were attached to individual cDNA molecules to correct for PCR bias and sequencing error. Sequencing covered both TCR alpha and beta chains, and within each sample the abundances of alpha and beta sequences were tightly co-correlated. In the authors' own workflow: Decombinator V4 was used to annotate TCR sequences for V gene, J gene and CDR3. TCRs were defined as expanded if a significant change between any two time points was detected under a Poisson model with p below 0.0001. TCR abundances were normalised to the total number of TCRs sequenced in each sample and reported as counts per million. TRAV1-2 paired with TRAJ12, TRAJ20 or TRAJ33 defined MAIT TCRs, while TRAV10 paired with TRAJ18 defined iNKT TCRs. VDJdb, accessed 1 November 2021, was searched for CMV, EBV and SARS-CoV-2 annotated TCRs, with TCRs annotated for multiple antigens excluded. TCRdb cleaned the public reads at Q25 with fastp, built clones with MiXCR and kept in-frame beta chains. Rows are unified per CDR3 protein, each entry keeping the most common DNA and genes. TCRdb's processing, not the study's, gives the V and J calls here. In all, the sample holds more than 95,000 distinct CDR3 sequences, and 16% of those were seen once. About 1.3% of the sample comes from the top ten.

The data were obtained in a study of early T cells in non-severe SARS-CoV-2 infection (dated by TCRdb to about 2021). Notes on the research overall: Because TCR sequencing relied on bulk RNA taken from unsorted whole blood, pairing of alpha and beta chains was not possible. Broader findings and caveats from the paper: Matching against VDJdb was skewed toward anti-spike CD8 responses, likely underestimated virus-specific expansions, and missed private and CD4 specificities.

The germline V gene specifies MNHEY as CDR1 and SVGEGT as CDR2. Relative to germline, V is 4 bases shorter and J is 16 bases shorter, with 14 bases between their ends. From cysteine to phenylalanine, the CDR3 is 11 amino acids long. Just CDR3 DNA is preserved here, 33 bases in frame from base 1. A case-control design nested within a healthcare worker cohort in London, UK, was used, with weekly nasopharyngeal swab PCR tests and blood sampling performed. Healthcare workers were enrolled in the week of the UK lockdown, from 23 to 31 March 2020, and were followed every week for up to about 16 weeks. The receptor was derived from an adult who was a healthcare worker with PCR-confirmed SARS-CoV-2 infection or an uninfected control (not recorded which). The sequence joins TRBV6-2 or TRBV6-3 to TRBJ1-5; a weak D assignment points to TRBD1 (5 bases agree). Input material: whole blood. In nucleotide form, the sequence is TGTGCCAGCAGTTCCGGAGGGACCGGACATTTT. Its protein is CASSSGGTGHF.